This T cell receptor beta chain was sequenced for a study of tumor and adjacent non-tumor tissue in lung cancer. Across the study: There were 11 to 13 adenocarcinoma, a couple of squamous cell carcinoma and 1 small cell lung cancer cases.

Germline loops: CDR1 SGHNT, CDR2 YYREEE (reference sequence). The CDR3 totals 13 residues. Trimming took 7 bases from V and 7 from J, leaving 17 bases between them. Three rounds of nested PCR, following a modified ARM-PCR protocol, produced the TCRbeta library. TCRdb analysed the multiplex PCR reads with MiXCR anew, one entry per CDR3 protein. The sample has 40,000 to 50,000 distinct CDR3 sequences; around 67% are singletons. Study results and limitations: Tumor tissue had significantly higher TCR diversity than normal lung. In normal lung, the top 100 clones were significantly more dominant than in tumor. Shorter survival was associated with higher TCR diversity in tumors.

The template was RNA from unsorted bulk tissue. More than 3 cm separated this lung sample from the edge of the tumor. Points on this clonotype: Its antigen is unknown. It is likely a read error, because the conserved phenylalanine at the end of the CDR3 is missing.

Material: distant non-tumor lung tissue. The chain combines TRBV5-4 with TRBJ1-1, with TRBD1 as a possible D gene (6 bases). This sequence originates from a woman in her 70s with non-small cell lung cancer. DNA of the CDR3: TGTGCCAGCGGCATGTGTGCAGGGGATGAAGCTTTCCTT. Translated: CASGMCAGDEAFL.